This T cell receptor beta chain originates from a study of human T cells and chemical hapten exposure. Unfractionated whole blood served as the source for total RNA extraction. TCRdb used MiXCR to reprocess the 5' RACE reads, holding one entry per CDR3 protein. The repertoire includes about 140,000 distinct CDR3 sequences, 4.1% of them detected once, and over 1.3% sits in the top ten. Germline values: CDR1 DFQATT, CDR2 SNEGSKA (reference sequence). With 6 bases clipped from V and 4 bases from J, the junction kept 8 bases outside the gene matches. CDR3 length: 13 residues. This clonotype was picked up a small number of times.

This chain connects TRBV20-1 to TRBJ1-2, with 7 bases fitting TRBD1. This TCR came from a female donor in good health. The CDR3 DNA is TGCAGTGCCCCGACAGGGATTAGCTATGGCTACACCTTC. Translating gives CSAPTGISYGYTF.